This entry describes one TCR beta chain. Its target is not known. These data originate in a study of T cell responses to AZD1222 COVID-19 vaccine. Notes on the study in general: All repertoire sampling was performed exclusively after the peak T cell response.

V was cut by 4 bases and J by 4 bases, with 11 bases left in between. The CDR3 is 13 residues long. CDR1 and CDR2 from the germline V gene are SGHNT and YYREEE (reference sequence). Sequenced by immunoSEQ multiplex PCR; TCRdb stores in-frame clones only, minus some. This sample has fewer than 35,000 clones, with 80% to 95% found just once. The genes are TRBV5-4 and TRBJ1-2; D is uncertain. The sample was peripheral blood, taken on day 0 of AZD1222 vaccination. The origin of this receptor is an adult in good health. CDR3 sequence (DNA): TGTGCCAGCAGCCTGGACGGGATCTATGGCTACACCTTC. As protein: CASSLDGIYGYTF.